The source of this TCR beta chain is a study of tumor-infiltrating lymphocytes in primary liver carcinoma. Without any cell sorting, about 20-32 mg of bulk tissue yielded co-extracted RNA and DNA. Treatment-naive at the time, the patients had chronic HBV infection. Using a constant-region primer together with ProtoScript II reverse transcriptase, TCR beta cDNA was made from roughly 500 ng of total RNA. A slightly modified ARM-PCR protocol with three nested multiplex PCR rounds produced these TCR beta libraries. TCRdb re-called the multiplex PCR reads with MiXCR, one entry per CDR3 protein. The sample carries tens of thousands of distinct CDR3 sequences, about three quarters recorded once. The TCR sequence derives from a man in his forties with primary liver carcinoma and hepatitis B virus infection. Sequenced: liver tumor tissue from sampling region 1. Subset meaning: tumor region T1, superior pole.

The CDR3 bases are TGCAGCGTTGATGGGATTACAGGCTTAACCTTC. Translating it yields CSVDGITGLTF. The chain couples TRBV29-1 to TRBJ1-2; tentative D call: TRBD1 (5 bases). This CDR3 comprises 11 residues. Trimming removed 3 bases from V and 14 bases from J, with 16 bases in between. CDR1 and CDR2 from the germline V gene are SQVTM and ANQGSEA. Supplemented by reference TRBV29-1 and TRBJ1-2, the full variable domain reads SAVISQKPSRDICQRGTSLTIQCQVDSQVTMMFWYRQQPGQSLTLIATANQGSEATYESGFVIDKFPISRPNLTFSTLTVSNMSPEDSSIYLCSVDGITGLTFGSGTRLTVV.